This TCR beta chain was recovered during a study of blood T cell repertoires in COVID-19. As for the study in general: Sites across the United States, Italy and Spain contributed samples from acute and convalescent COVID-19. T cells, B-cell-depleted T cells, or PBMCs provided the cDNA or gDNA that served as material.

The Seattle patients, enrolled during active infection, were followed longitudinally. Original processing methods: Scientists estimated how many nucleated cells there were by amplifying reference gene primers. The method was immunoSEQ multiplex PCR; TCRdb's version includes in-frame clones alone and lacks a portion of them. For V, J and clone size, that table is used; D and trimming come from the DNA. The sample lists hundreds of thousands of clones, about 90% occurring once. The germline V and J ends were trimmed by 4 bases and 3 bases, with 20 bases remaining between them. The CDR3 runs 17 residues. Per germline, CDR1 SGHNT and CDR2 YYREEE (reference sequence).

Sequencing input: peripheral blood. The V call is TRBV5-4, the J call TRBJ2-1, with D possibly matching TRBD2 (6 bases). This clonotype was sampled from a woman in her 30s with COVID-19, enrolled during active disease. CDR3 bases: TGTGCCAGCAGCGCGGACGGCTATGGAGGGTTCTACAATGAGCAGTTCTTC. Its protein product is CASSADGYGGFYNEQFF.